The entry below describes one T cell receptor beta chain. No antigen is known for it. TCRdb's table, derived via immunoSEQ multiplex PCR, lists solely in-frame clones and lacks some. The data hold just under 100,000 clones, with approximately 93% observed a single time. V gave up 5 bases and J gave up 0 bases, with 10 bases separating them. This CDR3 is 13 amino acids long. CDR1 is SQVTM and CDR2 is ANQGSEA in the germline V gene. These data come from a study of OX40 agonist ivuxolimab in advanced cancers. For the study at large: Among those enrolled, mean age was around 60 years (range 23 to 79) and about 79% were male.

Study-wide points: CD4+ and CD8+ T cells in blood underwent clonal expansion by week 6 at 0.1 to 3.0 mg/kg.

The chain combines TRBV29-1 with TRBJ1-2, with D hard to call. The source of this sequence is an adult with an advanced solid tumor such as melanoma, head and neck, liver or kidney cancer. The input for sequencing was CD4+ or CD8+ T cells sorted from blood, taken in a trial of the OX40 agonist ivuxolimab. Here the CDR3 reads CSVHEPANYGYTF. The CDR3 DNA is TGCAGCGTTCACGAACCGGCTAACTATGGCTACACCTTC.